The clone carrying this TCR beta chain was seen a single time. Its antigen is undetermined. The sample is drawn from a study of OX40 agonist ivuxolimab in advanced cancers. The V end was cut by 6 bases, the J end by 10 bases, with 10 bases between. Germline assignment: CDR1 MNHEY and CDR2 SVGAGI. This CDR3 comprises 12 residues. Only in-frame clones appear in the TCRdb table, and some are missing; sequencing was by immunoSEQ multiplex PCR. The table has approximately 59,000 clones, over 75% seen once. General observations from the study: Some patients without response likewise showed low normalized clonal expansion. Both CD4+ and CD8+ T cell populations in blood had undergone clonal expansion by week 6 at 0.1 to 3.0 mg/kg.

The sequence was obtained from an adult with an advanced solid tumor such as melanoma, head and neck, liver or kidney cancer. The sample here was CD4+ or CD8+ T cells sorted from blood, taken in a trial of the OX40 agonist ivuxolimab. The chain recombines TRBV6-5 with TRBJ1-6, with no clear D. The CDR3 region has the DNA TGTGCCAGCAGCCCTAACAACTCACCCCTCCACTTT. It specifies CASSPNNSPLHF.